Below are 28 T cell receptor beta chains sequenced from a single sample in a study of T-cell memory formation after mild COVID-19 (dated by TCRdb to about 2021). Library preparation employed 5' RACE. Sequencing used an Illumina NovaSeq 6000. TCRdb cleaned the public reads at Q25 with fastp, built clones with MiXCR and kept in-frame beta chains. Each entry is one CDR3 protein sequence, shown with its most common DNA and genes. In all, the sample holds 350,000 to 500,000 distinct CDR3 sequences, and around 17% of those were seen once. In total, the top ten clones hold roughly 21% of the sample. The sequenced material came from PBMCs or a T cell subset sorted from them (not recorded which). The receptor source for this set is a young man who had mild COVID-19 (a few samples of this study predate the infection). The sample titles of this study are shuffled in the database, so cell type and time point are left out; the donor was told from shared clones.

This clonotype was counted between two and nine times. CDR3 DNA sequence: TGTGCCAGCAGTTATACCCGCAGGGGGGGCACTGAAGCTTTCTTT. This translates into CASSYTRRGGTEAFF. J is TRBJ1-1 and V is TRBV6-5; 7 nucleotides agree with TRBD1. There are 15 residues in the CDR3. The J segment lost 4 bases and the V segment lost 3 bases, leaving 8 bases of the junction unmatched. CDR1 MNHEY and CDR2 SVGAGI come from the germline V gene.

Ten or more counts support this clonotype. This chain links TRBV2 with TRBJ1-6; no reliable D call. The germline CDR1 and CDR2 sequences are SNHLY and FYNNEI. The length of the CDR3 is 15 residues. Trimming pared 4 bases from V and 2 bases from J, leaving 9 bases between. The CDR3 DNA is TGTGCCAGCAGTGGGGCTTCCCCCTATAATTCACCCCTCCACTTT. It is translated as CASSGASPYNSPLHF.

This clonotype has more than one count but fewer than ten. This chain connects TRBV9 to TRBJ2-3, with D possibly being TRBD2 (5 bases). V lost 7 bases, J lost 4 bases, and 19 bases lay in between. The germline CDR1 and CDR2 sequences are SGDLS and YYNGEE. This CDR3 is built from 15 residues. The CDR3 DNA follows: TGTGCCAGCGGTCCCCTAGCTGACATCCCAGATACGCAGTATTTT. This encodes CASGPLADIPDTQYF.

The rearrangement joins TRBV4-1 to TRBJ1-1, with a possible D match to TRBD1 (5 bases). Germline V gene lookup returns CDR1 MGHRA and CDR2 YSYEKL. There are 16 residues in the CDR3. Trimming removed 4 bases from V and 0 bases from J, with 15 bases in between. DNA of the CDR3: TGCGCCAGCAGCCTCAGACGGGGGGACCTGAACACTGAAGCTTTCTTT. Translation: CASSLRRGDLNTEAFF.

The rearrangement uses TRBV29-1 and TRBJ1-2, with 7 bases matching TRBD1. V dropped 3 bases and J dropped 8; count of bases not matched to a gene: 9. The germline CDR1 and CDR2 sequences are SQVTM and ANQGSEA. The length of the CDR3 is 13 residues. CDR3: CSVERNRGEGYTF. CDR3 DNA: TGCAGCGTTGAGCGTAACAGGGGAGAGGGCTACACCTTC.

The chain joins TRBV10-1 to TRBJ2-2, with D maybe TRBD1 (5 bases). CDR1 and CDR2 (germline): WNHNN, SYGVQD (reference sequence). The CDR3 length is 17 residues. Trimming stripped 3 bases from V and 1 base from J, with 15 bases between. The CDR3, as DNA: TGCGCCAGCAGTGAAAGTTCAGGACACCTGAACACCGGGGAGCTGTTTTTT. This translates into CASSESSGHLNTGELFF.

The chain joins TRBV29-1 to TRBJ2-2; tentatively, D is TRBD2 (5 bases). The CDR3 totals 10 residues. Looked up from germline, CDR1 is SQVTM and CDR2 is ANQGSEA. Trimming left V 6 bases short and J 6 bases short, with 5 bases between. CDR3 residues: CSVEAGELFF. The CDR3 nucleotides read TGCAGCGTGGAGGCCGGGGAGCTGTTTTTT.

This rearrangement joins TRBV7-3 to TRBJ2-7, with D hard to call. Per germline, CDR1 SGHTA and CDR2 FQGTGA. Between the trimmed V and J ends, which lost 1 base and 2 bases, there was a span of 9 bases. CDR3 length: 14 residues. The CDR3 spells CASSLRPPPYEQYF. The CDR3 DNA is TGTGCCAGCAGCTTAAGGCCGCCCCCCTACGAGCAGTACTTC.

This clonotype has only a few counts. This rearrangement joins TRBV6-1 to TRBJ2-2; D is perhaps TRBD1 (6 bases). CDR3 length equals 17 residues. Trimming removed 0 bases at V and 0 bases at J, with 11 bases between. Germline CDR1 is MNHNS and CDR2 is SASEGT. CDR3 sequence (DNA): TGTGCCAGCAGTGAAGCGGAAGGACAGTCGAACACCGGGGAGCTGTTTTTT. It codes for CASSEAEGQSNTGELFF.

This clonotype was seen only a few times. V usage is TRBV4-2 and J usage is TRBJ2-3; 12 positions agree with TRBD1. CDR3 length: 14 amino acids. V lost 8 bases to trimming and J lost 4 bases; unmatched junction nucleotides: 4. Germline lookup yields CDR1 LGHNA and CDR2 YNFKEQ. The CDR3 DNA is TGTGCCAGCGGGGGGACAGGGGGCGCAGATACGCAGTATTTT. Protein product: CASGGTGGADTQYF.

The rearrangement uses TRBV6-2 or TRBV6-3 and TRBJ2-4, with TRBD2 as a possible D gene (5 bases). The CDR3 extends over 14 amino acids. With 8 bases removed from V and 7 bases from J, the gap between germline ends came to 18 bases. Germline values: CDR1 MNHEY, CDR2 SVGEGT. The CDR3 loop reads CASSQRSRGNIQYF. CDR3 DNA: TGTGCCAGCTCCCAAAGGTCCAGAGGGAACATTCAGTACTTC.

The rearrangement uses TRBV20-1 and TRBJ1-5; D uncertain. Trimming left V 1 base short and J 0 bases short, with 4 bases between. In germline, CDR1 is DFQATT, CDR2 SNEGSKA (reference sequence). The CDR3 runs to 13 residues. The CDR3 reads CSARGPSNQPQHF. CDR3 DNA sequence: TGCAGTGCTAGAGGCCCTAGCAATCAGCCCCAGCATTTT.

This clonotype was detected a few times. The chain has TRBV9 and TRBJ1-6, with a weak D call TRBD1 (6 bases). This CDR3 is 14 amino acids long. CDR1 and CDR2 (germline): SGDLS, YYNGEE. Trimming took 5 bases from V and 7 from J, leaving 13 bases between them. The CDR3 loop is CASSKDRLNSPLHF. Here the CDR3 DNA reads TGTGCCAGCAGTAAAGACAGGCTGAATTCACCCCTCCACTTT.

The rearrangement joins TRBV9 to TRBJ1-2; D is unresolved. There are 13 residues in the CDR3. Germline CDR1 SGDLS, CDR2 YYNGEE. V was shortened by 5 bases and J by 5 bases, with 13 bases between the two germline ends. CDR3 DNA: TGTGCCAGCAGGAAGAACGACGGGTATGGCTACACCTTC. It is translated as CASRKNDGYGYTF.

The CDR3 loop is CASSLMSGLQTQYF. As DNA, the CDR3 is TGTGCCAGCAGCCTAATGTCAGGGTTGCAGACCCAGTACTTC. J is TRBJ2-5 and V is TRBV28; a weak D match, TRBD1 (5 bases). V was clipped by 6 bases and J by 6 bases, with 17 bases between them. CDR3 length: 14 residues. Germline CDR1 is MDHEN and CDR2 is SYDVKM.

The V and J genes are TRBV7-8 and TRBJ1-1, with no clear D. V dropped 5 bases and J dropped 2 bases, with 12 bases sitting between them. CDR3 length: 14 amino acids. Germline V lookup: CDR1 SGHVS, CDR2 FQNEAQ. The CDR3 reads CASSPMAANTEAFF. As DNA, the CDR3 is TGTGCCAGCAGCCCCATGGCGGCAAACACTGAAGCTTTCTTT. Variable domain in full (rest from reference TRBV7-8 and TRBJ1-1): GAGVSQSPRYKVAKRGQDVALRCDPISGHVSLFWYQQALGQGPEFLTYFQNEAQLDKSGLPSDRFFAERPEGSVSTLKIQRTQQEDSAVYLCASSPMAANTEAFFGQGTRLTVV.

This clonotype was detected a few times. The chain couples TRBV7-2 to TRBJ2-7; 7 bases agree with TRBD2. CDR3 length equals 14 residues. Trimming cost V 5 bases and J 13 bases; bases outside gene matches: 17. CDR1 and CDR2 from the germline V gene are SGHTA and FQGNSA. The CDR3 coding sequence is TGTGCCAGCAGCCCCTATATGGAGGCTAGCGGACCTTACTTC. This sequence encodes CASSPYMEASGPYF.

This clonotype has more than one count but fewer than ten. This rearrangement joins TRBV4-3 to TRBJ2-1, with D perhaps matching TRBD2 (7 bases). The CDR3 has 16 residues. V lost 1 base to trimming and J lost 4 bases, with 14 bases between them. Germline lookup yields CDR1 LGHNA and CDR2 YSLEER. As DNA, the CDR3 is TGCGCCAGCAGCCAAGGAGAAGAGGGGGGGTACAATGAGCAGTTCTTC. Its translation: CASSQGEEGGYNEQFF.

V is TRBV9 and J is TRBJ2-3, with a tentative D call TRBD1 (5 bases). The CDR3 extends over 17 amino acids. Deletions cut 3 bases from V and 1 base from J, with 18 bases between. In germline, CDR1 is SGDLS, CDR2 YYNGEE. CDR3 sequence: CASSGGRGGWGTDTQYF. The CDR3 DNA follows: TGTGCCAGCAGCGGCGGTAGGGGCGGTTGGGGCACAGATACGCAGTATTTT. Full variable domain (outside the CDR3, taken from reference TRBV9 and TRBJ2-3): DSGVTQTPKHLITATGQRVTLRCSPRSGDLSVYWYQQSLDQGLQFLIQYYNGEERAKGNILERFSAQQFPDLHSELNLSSLELGDSALYFCASSGGRGGWGTDTQYFGPGTRLTVL.

The J gene is TRBJ1-5, the V gene TRBV20-1; possibly TRBD1 for D (6 bases). This CDR3 spans 17 amino acids. CDR1 is DFQATT and CDR2 is SNEGSKA in the germline V gene (reference sequence). V shed 1 base and J shed 3 bases, with 19 bases lying between them. In nucleotides, the CDR3 is TGCAGTGCTAGAGTGGGGCAGGGGATTTTCCCCAATCAGCCCCAGCATTTT. Encoded protein: CSARVGQGIFPNQPQHF.

This chain connects TRBV6-5 to TRBJ2-3, with 7 positions matching TRBD1. Germline CDR1 MNHEY, CDR2 SVGAGI. With 2 bases clipped from V and 2 bases from J, the junction kept 4 bases outside the gene matches. This CDR3 region has 15 residues. CDR3: CASSYDGTVTDTQYF. As DNA, the CDR3 is TGTGCCAGCAGTTACGACGGGACAGTCACAGATACGCAGTATTTT.

This clonotype was seen a single time. V is TRBV9 and J is TRBJ1-4; D may be TRBD1 (6 bases). This CDR3 region has 15 residues. Trimming stripped 1 base from V and 5 bases from J, with 12 bases between. From germline, CDR1 is SGDLS and CDR2 YYNGEE. As DNA, the CDR3 is TGTGCCAGCAGCGTATCGGACAGACAGAATGAAAAACTGTTTTTT. Translated, it gives CASSVSDRQNEKLFF.

This clonotype was seen only a few times. The V gene is TRBV24-1, the J gene TRBJ2-5; D is unresolved. Germline V gene lookup returns CDR1 KGHDR and CDR2 SFDVKD. CDR3 length: 12 residues. Trimming removed 0 bases at V and 5 bases at J, with 3 bases between. CDR3 sequence reads: CATSDLSETQYF. The CDR3 nucleotides are TGTGCCACCAGTGATTTGTCGGAGACCCAGTACTTC.

The chain couples TRBV29-1 to TRBJ1-3; maybe TRBD1 (5 bases). From germline, CDR1 is SQVTM and CDR2 ANQGSEA. V lost 7 bases, J lost 4 bases, and 14 bases lay in between. This CDR3 spans 13 amino acids. Written as DNA, the CDR3 is TGCAGCGCTGACGGGGACGGCGGAAACACCATATATTTT. Translating it yields CSADGDGGNTIYF. Supplemented by reference TRBV29-1 and TRBJ1-3, the full variable domain reads SAVISQKPSRDICQRGTSLTIQCQVDSQVTMMFWYRQQPGQSLTLIATANQGSEATYESGFVIDKFPISRPNLTFSTLTVSNMSPEDSSIYLCSADGDGGNTIYFGEGSWLTVV.

The sample holds a few counts of this clonotype. This sequence joins TRBV6-5 and TRBJ1-2; no clear D gene. Germline V lookup: CDR1 MNHEY, CDR2 SVGAGI. This CDR3 spans 14 amino acids. The ends were cut back, 6 bases at V and 2 bases at J, with 13 bases in the middle. In DNA, the CDR3 is TGTGCCAGCAGCCACCCGGACCGGAACTATGGCTACACCTTC. Translating gives CASSHPDRNYGYTF.

This clonotype showed up many times. CDR3 region: CASMTTGTSTQHF. Here the CDR3 DNA reads TGTGCCAGCATGACCACAGGGACATCTACCCAGCATTTT. The V gene is TRBV2, the J gene TRBJ1-5; weak D call: TRBD1 (6 bases). The CDR3 runs to 13 residues. CDR1 SNHLY and CDR2 FYNNEI come from the germline V gene. V shed 7 bases and J shed 11 bases, with 18 bases lying between them.

V gene TRBV7-9 combines with J gene TRBJ1-1; D is perhaps TRBD1 (6 bases). Trimming removed 1 base from V and 6 bases from J, with 15 bases in between. This CDR3 has 15 amino acids. The V gene's germline CDR1 is SEHNR and CDR2 FQNEAQ (reference sequence). Here the CDR3 reads CASSLEGSGESEAFF. CDR3 nucleotides: TGTGCCAGCAGCTTAGAGGGTTCAGGGGAGTCTGAAGCTTTCTTT.

With regard to this clonotype: One end of the junction is discordant with germline, which a read error may explain. V and J are TRBV4-1 and TRBJ1-2; tentative D call: TRBD1 (6 bases). CDR1 is MGHRA and CDR2 is YSYEKL in the germline V gene. This CDR3 has 15 amino acids. The CDR3 sequence: CASSQAGGPNSGYTF. The CDR3 DNA is TGCGCCAGCAGCCAAGCTGGGGGGCCTAACTCTGGCTACACCTTC.